This T cell receptor beta chain was sequenced during a study of blood T cell repertoires in COVID-19. TCRdb keeps only in-frame clones here, not all; method: immunoSEQ multiplex PCR. Here the sample spans around 260,000 clones, 75% to 90% being singletons. Germline V lookup: CDR1 MNHEY, CDR2 SVGEGT. There are 14 residues in the CDR3. Trimming left V 2 bases short and J 3 bases short, with 9 bases between. The receptor comes from a man in his 60s who had recovered from COVID-19. The chain couples TRBV6-2 or TRBV6-3 to TRBJ2-3; possible D gene TRBD2, 7 bases. The material sequenced was peripheral blood. CDR3 sequence (DNA): TGTGCCAGCAGTTACGGGGGGGCGACAGATACGCAGTATTTT. Translating gives CASSYGGATDTQYF.